This TCR beta chain was captured in a study of T cell responses to AZD1222 COVID-19 vaccine. Findings and caveats of the study: Baseline serostatus was positive in only a handful of AZD1222 recipients. Once two AZD1222 doses were given, Spike-specific TCR breadth and depth went up. Dominant CD4 TCR responses targeted spike regions 160-218 and 743-854.

Some clones are missing from TCRdb's copy, which holds only in-frame ones; the method was immunoSEQ multiplex PCR. Among 75,000 to 85,000 clones, 65% to 80% were seen once, and the ten largest hold 27%. Comments on this clone: Its antigen remains unidentified.

CDR1 is MNHEY, CDR2 SVGEGT, per germline. This CDR3 region has 13 residues. The V gene lost 2 bases and the J gene lost 9 bases, with 11 bases spanning the gap. The TCR comes from an adult who received the MenACWY meningococcal vaccine as a control. The specimen was peripheral blood, collected 28 days after the second dose of the MenACWY control vaccine. This chain joins TRBV6-2 or TRBV6-3 and TRBJ1-5; no reliable D call. The CDR3 sequence: CASSYGRSGPQHF. In DNA form, the CDR3 reads TGTGCCAGCAGTTACGGCCGTTCGGGGCCCCAGCATTTT.